The sequence of this T cell receptor beta chain was determined in a study of blood T cell repertoires in COVID-19. Germline V gene lookup returns CDR1 GTSNPN and CDR2 SVGIG (reference sequence). Trimming removed 3 bases at V and 1 base at J, with 12 bases between. The CDR3 consists of 14 residues. TCRdb's table, derived via immunoSEQ multiplex PCR, lists solely in-frame clones and lacks some. The repertoire includes some 200,000 clones, around four fifths of them detected once, and around 6.1% sits in the top ten. Sequenced sample: peripheral blood. The sequence came from a woman in her forties with acute or convalescent COVID-19. The V and J genes are TRBV30 and TRBJ2-5; D gene uncertain. The DNA for the CDR3 is TGTGCCTGGAGACCACAGAGCTTCCAAGAGACCCAGTACTTC. Translating it yields CAWRPQSFQETQYF. The full variable domain, with the rest looked up from reference TRBV30 and TRBJ2-5, is SQTIHQWPATLVQPVGSPLSLECTVEGTSNPNLYWYRQAAGRGLQLLFYSVGIGQISSEVPQNLSASRPQDRQFILSSKKLLLSDSGFYLCAWRPQSFQETQYFGPGTRLLVL.